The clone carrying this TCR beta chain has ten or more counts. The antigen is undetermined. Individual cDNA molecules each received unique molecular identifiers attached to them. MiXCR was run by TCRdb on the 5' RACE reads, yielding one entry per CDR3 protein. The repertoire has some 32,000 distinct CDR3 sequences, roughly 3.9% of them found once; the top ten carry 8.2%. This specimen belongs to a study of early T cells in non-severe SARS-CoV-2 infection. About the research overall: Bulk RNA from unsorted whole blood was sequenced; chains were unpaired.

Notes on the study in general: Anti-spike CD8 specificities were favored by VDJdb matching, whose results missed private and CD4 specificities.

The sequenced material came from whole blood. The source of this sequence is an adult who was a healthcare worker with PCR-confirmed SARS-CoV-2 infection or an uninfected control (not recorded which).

This CDR3 reads CASSLGVHLRDTQYF. The CDR3 DNA sequence: TGTGCCAGCAGCCTCGGGGTCCATTTGAGAGATACGCAGTATTTT. The V call is TRBV7-3, the J call TRBJ2-3, with D perhaps matching TRBD2 (5 bases). The CDR3 runs to 15 residues. V was trimmed by 5 bases and J by 5 bases, leaving 17 bases between them. Germline V gene sequence: CDR1 SGHTA, CDR2 FQGTGA. The complete variable domain, with remaining parts taken from reference TRBV7-3 and TRBJ2-3, reads GAGVSQTPSNKVTEKGKYVELRCDPISGHTALYWYRQSLGQGPEFLIYFQGTGAADDSGLPNDRFFAVRPEGSVSTLKIQRTERGDSAVYLCASSLGVHLRDTQYFGPGTRLTVL.